This T cell receptor (beta chain) was recovered during a study of CD8 T cell repertoires and HIV-1 epitope variants. CDR1 is MDHEN and CDR2 is SYDVKM in the germline V gene. The CDR3 contains 14 residues. Unmatched junction bases numbered 4, after V lost 4 bases and J lost 5 bases. As to this clone: Its target is unknown.

Using immunoSEQ multiplex PCR, the repertoire was profiled, and TCRdb retains in-frame clones only, with some absent. The sample has thousands of clones, about 61% seen once. Sequenced material: cultured CD8+ T cells derived from PBMCs. The sequence derives from a male donor with HIV. The genes are TRBV28 and TRBJ2-5; 10 bases fit TRBD1. CDR3 region: CASSSDRGEETQYF. Written as DNA, the CDR3 is TGTGCCAGCAGTTCGGACAGGGGGGAGGAGACCCAGTACTTC. The whole variable domain, remainder taken from reference TRBV28 and TRBJ2-5, is DVKVTQSSRYLVKRTGEKVFLECVQDMDHENMFWYRQDPGLGLRLIYFSYDVKMKEKGDIPEGYSVSREKKERFSLILESASTNQTSMYLCASSSDRGEETQYFGPGTRLLVL.